This T cell receptor beta chain comes out of a study of blood T cells in healthy people across ages. Whole-study context: Per every two T cells, about one barcoded beta molecule was captured by template switching.

Samples each had at least 6 micrograms of total RNA extracted. Combining a sample-barcoded 5' primer with a J-beta primer mix, a second PCR ran for roughly 7 to 12 cycles. The authors tagged each cDNA molecule using a template-switch adaptor with 12 random nucleotides. TCRdb called the 5' RACE reads again in MiXCR, with one record for every CDR3 protein. There are about 1.5 million distinct CDR3 sequences in the sample; approximately 42% occur only once, and roughly 7.9% lies in the top ten. The CDR3 runs 15 residues. The germline V gene has CDR1 SNHLY and CDR2 FYNNEI. Unmatched junction bases numbered 6, after V lost 6 bases and J lost 0 bases. This clonotype was detected a few times.

This TCR derives from a woman between 18 and 30 years old in good health. The V call is TRBV2, the J call TRBJ2-7, with 9 bases aligning to TRBD1. Sequences were obtained from blood. The CDR3 region has the DNA TGTGCCAGCAGGGAACCGGGACAGGGCTCCTACGAGCAGTACTTC. It translates to CASREPGQGSYEQYF.